This TCR beta chain is drawn from a study of blood T cell repertoires in COVID-19. As originally analysed: How many nucleated cells were present was estimated from reference gene primer amplification. Libraries were prepared by immunoSEQ multiplex PCR; TCRdb keeps only in-frame clonotypes and omits some of them. That table furnishes V, J and clone size, whereas the DNA furnished D and trimming. This sample has over 90,000 clones; approximately 88% occur once, and the top ten carry more than 3%. This CDR3 comprises 15 residues. The germline CDR1 and CDR2 sequences are MDHEN and SYDVKM. Trimming removed 4 bases from V and 6 bases from J; junction bases left unmatched: 8.

The rearrangement joins TRBV28 to TRBJ1-4; 7 bases match TRBD1. Sequenced input: peripheral blood. The TCR originated in a woman in her seventies with acute or convalescent COVID-19. The CDR3 sequence: CASSSYRGGDEKLFF. In DNA, the CDR3 is TGTGCCAGCAGTTCCTACAGGGGCGGAGATGAAAAACTGTTTTTT.